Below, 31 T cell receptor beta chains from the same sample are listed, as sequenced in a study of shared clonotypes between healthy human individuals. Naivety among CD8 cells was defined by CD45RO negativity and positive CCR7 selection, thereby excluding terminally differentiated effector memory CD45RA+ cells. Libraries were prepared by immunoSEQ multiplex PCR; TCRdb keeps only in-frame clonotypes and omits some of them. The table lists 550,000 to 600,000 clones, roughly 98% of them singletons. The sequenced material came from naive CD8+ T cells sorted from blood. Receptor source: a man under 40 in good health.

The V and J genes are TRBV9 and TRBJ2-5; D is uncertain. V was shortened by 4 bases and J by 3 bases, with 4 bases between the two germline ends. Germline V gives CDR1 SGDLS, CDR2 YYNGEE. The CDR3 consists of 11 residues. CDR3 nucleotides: TGTGCCAGCAGCTCGGAAGAGACCCAGTACTTC. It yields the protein CASSSEETQYF. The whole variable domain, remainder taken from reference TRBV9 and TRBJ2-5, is DSGVTQTPKHLITATGQRVTLRCSPRSGDLSVYWYQQSLDQGLQFLIQYYNGEERAKGNILERFSAQQFPDLHSELNLSSLELGDSALYFCASSSEETQYFGPGTRLLVL.

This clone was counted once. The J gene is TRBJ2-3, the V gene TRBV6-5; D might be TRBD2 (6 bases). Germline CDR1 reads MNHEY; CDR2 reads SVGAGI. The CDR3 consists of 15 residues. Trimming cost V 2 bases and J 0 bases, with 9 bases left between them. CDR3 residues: CASSYVLASTDTQYF. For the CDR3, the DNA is TGTGCCAGCAGTTACGTCCTAGCGAGCACAGATACGCAGTATTTT.

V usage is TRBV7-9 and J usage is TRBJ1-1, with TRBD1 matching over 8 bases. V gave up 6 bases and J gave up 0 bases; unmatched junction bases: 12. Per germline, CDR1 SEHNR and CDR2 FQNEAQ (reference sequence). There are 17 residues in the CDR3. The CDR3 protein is CASSLLRDRPMNTEAFF. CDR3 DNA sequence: TGTGCCAGCAGTCTTTTACGGGACAGGCCAATGAACACTGAAGCTTTCTTT. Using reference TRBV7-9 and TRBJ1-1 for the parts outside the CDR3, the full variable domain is DTGVSQNPRHKITKRGQNVTFRCDPISEHNRLYWYRQTLGQGPEFLTYFQNEAQLEKSRLLSDRFSAERPKGSFSTLEIQRTEQGDSAMYLCASSLLRDRPMNTEAFFGQGTRLTVV.

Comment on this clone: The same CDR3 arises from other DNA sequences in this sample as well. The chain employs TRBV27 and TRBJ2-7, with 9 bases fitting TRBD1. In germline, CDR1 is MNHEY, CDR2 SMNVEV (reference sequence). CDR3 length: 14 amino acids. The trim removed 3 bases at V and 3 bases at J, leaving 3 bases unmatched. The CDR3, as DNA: TGTGCCAGCAGTTTGAGGACAGGGGTCTACGAGCAGTACTTC. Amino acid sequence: CASSLRTGVYEQYF.

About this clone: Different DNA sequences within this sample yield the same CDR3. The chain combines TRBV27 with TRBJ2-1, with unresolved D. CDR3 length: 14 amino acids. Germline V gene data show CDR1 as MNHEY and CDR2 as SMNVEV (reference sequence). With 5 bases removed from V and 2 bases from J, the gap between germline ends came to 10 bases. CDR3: CASSAGTPYNEQFF. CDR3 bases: TGTGCCAGCAGTGCCGGAACGCCCTACAATGAGCAGTTCTTC.

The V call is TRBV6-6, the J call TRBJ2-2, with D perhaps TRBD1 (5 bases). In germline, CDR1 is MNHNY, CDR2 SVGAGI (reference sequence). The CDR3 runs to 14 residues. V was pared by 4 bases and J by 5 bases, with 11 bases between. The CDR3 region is CASSSIGETGELFF. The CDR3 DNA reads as TGTGCCAGCAGTTCTATAGGGGAAACCGGGGAGCTGTTTTTT.

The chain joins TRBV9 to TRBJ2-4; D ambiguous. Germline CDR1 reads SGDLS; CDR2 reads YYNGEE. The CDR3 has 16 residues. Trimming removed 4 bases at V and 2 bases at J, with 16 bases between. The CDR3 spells CASSNSITETKNIQYF. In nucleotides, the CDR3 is TGTGCCAGCAGCAATTCTATTACCGAGACCAAAAACATTCAGTACTTC.

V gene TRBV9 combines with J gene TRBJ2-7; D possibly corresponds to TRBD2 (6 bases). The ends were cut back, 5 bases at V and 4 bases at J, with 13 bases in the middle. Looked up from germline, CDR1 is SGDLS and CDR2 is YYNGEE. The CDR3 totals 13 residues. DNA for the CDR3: TGTGCCAGCAGTGGAGGGTTTGGGTACGAGCAGTACTTC. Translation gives CASSGGFGYEQYF.

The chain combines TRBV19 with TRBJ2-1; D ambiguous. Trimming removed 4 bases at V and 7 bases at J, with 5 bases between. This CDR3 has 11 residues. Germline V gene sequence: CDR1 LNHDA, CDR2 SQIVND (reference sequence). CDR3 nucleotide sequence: TGTGCCAGTAGTAATGGGAATGAGCAGTTCTTC. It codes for CASSNGNEQFF.

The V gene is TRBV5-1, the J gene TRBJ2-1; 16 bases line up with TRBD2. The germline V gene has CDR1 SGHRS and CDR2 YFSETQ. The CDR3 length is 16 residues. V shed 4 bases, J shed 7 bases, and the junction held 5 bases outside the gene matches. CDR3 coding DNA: TGCGCCAGCAGCCAAGGGACTAGCGGGAGGGGAAATGAGCAGTTCTTC. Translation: CASSQGTSGRGNEQFF.

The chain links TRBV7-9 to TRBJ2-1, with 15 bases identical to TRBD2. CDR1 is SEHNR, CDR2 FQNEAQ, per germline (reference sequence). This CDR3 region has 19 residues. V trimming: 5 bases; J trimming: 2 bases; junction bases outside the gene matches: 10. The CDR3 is CASSVTGTSGGRTYNEQFF. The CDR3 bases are TGTGCCAGCAGCGTTACCGGGACTAGCGGGGGGCGGACCTACAATGAGCAGTTCTTC.

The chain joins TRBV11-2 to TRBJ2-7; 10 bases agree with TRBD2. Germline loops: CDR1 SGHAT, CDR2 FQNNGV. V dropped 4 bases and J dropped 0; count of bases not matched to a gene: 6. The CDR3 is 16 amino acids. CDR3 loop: CASSSTSGYSSYEQYF. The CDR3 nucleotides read TGTGCCAGCAGCTCGACTAGCGGGTACTCCTCCTACGAGCAGTACTTC.

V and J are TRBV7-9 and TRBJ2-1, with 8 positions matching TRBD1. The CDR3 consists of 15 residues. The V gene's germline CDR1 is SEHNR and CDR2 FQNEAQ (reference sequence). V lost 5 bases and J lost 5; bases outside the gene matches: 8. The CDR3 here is CASSTLSGGHNEQFF. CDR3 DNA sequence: TGTGCCAGCAGCACCCTTTCAGGGGGCCACAATGAGCAGTTCTTC.

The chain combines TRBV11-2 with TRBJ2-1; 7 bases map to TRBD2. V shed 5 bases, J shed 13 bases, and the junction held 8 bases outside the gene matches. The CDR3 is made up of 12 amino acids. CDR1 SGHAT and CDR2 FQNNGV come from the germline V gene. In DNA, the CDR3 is TGTGCCAGCAGCGCGATTGGGGACTATCAGTTCTTC. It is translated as CASSAIGDYQFF.

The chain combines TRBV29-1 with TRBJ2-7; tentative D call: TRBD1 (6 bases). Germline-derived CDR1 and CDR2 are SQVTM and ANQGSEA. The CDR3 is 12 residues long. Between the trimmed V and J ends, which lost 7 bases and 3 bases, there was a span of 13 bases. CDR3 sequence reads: CSAWTEFYEQYF. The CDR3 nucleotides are TGCAGCGCCTGGACAGAATTCTACGAGCAGTACTTC.

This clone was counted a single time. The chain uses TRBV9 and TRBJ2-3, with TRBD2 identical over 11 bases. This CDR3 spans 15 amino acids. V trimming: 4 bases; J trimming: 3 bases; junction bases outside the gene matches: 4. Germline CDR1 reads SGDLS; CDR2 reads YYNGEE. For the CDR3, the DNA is TGTGCCAGCAGCACGGGACTAGCGGTAACAGATACGCAGTATTTT. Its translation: CASSTGLAVTDTQYF.

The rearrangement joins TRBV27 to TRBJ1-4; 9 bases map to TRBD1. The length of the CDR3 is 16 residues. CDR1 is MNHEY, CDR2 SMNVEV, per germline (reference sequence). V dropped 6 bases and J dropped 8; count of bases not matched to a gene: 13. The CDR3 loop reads CASSPLGQGKIEKLFF. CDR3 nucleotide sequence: TGTGCCAGCAGCCCCTTAGGACAGGGGAAGATCGAAAAACTGTTTTTT.

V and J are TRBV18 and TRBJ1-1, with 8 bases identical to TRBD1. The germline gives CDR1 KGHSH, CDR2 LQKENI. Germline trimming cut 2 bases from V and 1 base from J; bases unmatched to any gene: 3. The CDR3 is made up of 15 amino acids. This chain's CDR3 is CASSPADRGNTEAFF. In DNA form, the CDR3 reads TGTGCCAGCTCACCAGCCGACAGGGGGAACACTGAAGCTTTCTTT.

DNA for the CDR3: TGCGCCAGCAGCTTGAGGTGGGGGGGCTACGAGCAGTACTTC. It encodes CASSLRWGGYEQYF. The V and J genes are TRBV5-1 and TRBJ2-7; 7 bases fit TRBD2. The ends lost 1 base at V and 3 bases at J; junction bases unmatched: 4. The germline V gene has CDR1 SGHRS and CDR2 YFSETQ. This CDR3 region has 14 residues.

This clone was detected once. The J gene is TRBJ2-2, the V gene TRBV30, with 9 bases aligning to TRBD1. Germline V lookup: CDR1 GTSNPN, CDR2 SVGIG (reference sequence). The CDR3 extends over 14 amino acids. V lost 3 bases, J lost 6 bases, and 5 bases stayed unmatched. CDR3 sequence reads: CAWSPTGGAGELFF. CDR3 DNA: TGTGCCTGGAGCCCCACAGGGGGCGCCGGGGAGCTGTTTTTT.

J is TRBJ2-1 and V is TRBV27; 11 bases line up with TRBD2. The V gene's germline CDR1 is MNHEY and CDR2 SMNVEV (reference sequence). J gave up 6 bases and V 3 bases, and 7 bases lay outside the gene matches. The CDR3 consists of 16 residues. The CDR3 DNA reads TGTGCCAGCAGTTTTTTAGCGGGAGGGCCTGCCAATGAGCAGTTCTTC. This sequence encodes CASSFLAGGPANEQFF.

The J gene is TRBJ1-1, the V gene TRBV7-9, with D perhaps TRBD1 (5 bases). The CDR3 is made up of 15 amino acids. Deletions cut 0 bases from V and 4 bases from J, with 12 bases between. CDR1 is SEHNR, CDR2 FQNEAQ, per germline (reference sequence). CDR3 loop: CASSLARQGFTEAFF. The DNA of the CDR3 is TGTGCCAGCAGCTTAGCGCGGCAGGGCTTCACTGAAGCTTTCTTT.

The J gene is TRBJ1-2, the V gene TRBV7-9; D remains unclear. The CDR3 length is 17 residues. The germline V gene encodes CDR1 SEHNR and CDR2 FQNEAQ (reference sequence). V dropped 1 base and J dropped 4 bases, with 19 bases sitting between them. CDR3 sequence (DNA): TGTGCCAGCAGCTTAGTTTCCGAGACGCCCAAAGGCTATGGCTACACCTTC. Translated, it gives CASSLVSETPKGYGYTF.

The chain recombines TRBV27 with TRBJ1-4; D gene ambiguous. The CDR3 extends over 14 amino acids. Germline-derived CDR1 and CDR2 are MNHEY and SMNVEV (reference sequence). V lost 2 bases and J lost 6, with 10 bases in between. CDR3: CASSLAGWDEKLFF. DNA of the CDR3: TGTGCCAGCAGTTTAGCCGGGTGGGATGAAAAACTGTTTTTT.

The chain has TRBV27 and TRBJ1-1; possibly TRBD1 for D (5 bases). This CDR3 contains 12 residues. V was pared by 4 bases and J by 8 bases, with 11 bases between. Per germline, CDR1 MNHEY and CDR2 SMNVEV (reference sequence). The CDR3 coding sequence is TGTGCCAGCAGTTCCCCAGGGAGGGAAGCTTTCTTT. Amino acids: CASSSPGREAFF.

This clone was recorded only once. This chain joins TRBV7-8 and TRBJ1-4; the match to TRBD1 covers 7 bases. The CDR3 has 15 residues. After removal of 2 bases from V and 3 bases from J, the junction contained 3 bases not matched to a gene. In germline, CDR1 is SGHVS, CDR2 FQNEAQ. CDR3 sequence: CASSLTGTANEKLFF. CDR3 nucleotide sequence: TGTGCCAGCAGCTTAACCGGGACAGCTAATGAAAAACTGTTTTTT.

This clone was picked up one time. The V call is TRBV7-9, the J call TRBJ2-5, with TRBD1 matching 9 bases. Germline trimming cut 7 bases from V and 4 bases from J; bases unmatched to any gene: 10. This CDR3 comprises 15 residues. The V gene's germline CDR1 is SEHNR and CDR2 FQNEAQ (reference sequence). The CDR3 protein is CASNTPGQGGETQYF. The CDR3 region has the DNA TGTGCCAGCAACACCCCGGGACAGGGAGGAGAGACCCAGTACTTC.

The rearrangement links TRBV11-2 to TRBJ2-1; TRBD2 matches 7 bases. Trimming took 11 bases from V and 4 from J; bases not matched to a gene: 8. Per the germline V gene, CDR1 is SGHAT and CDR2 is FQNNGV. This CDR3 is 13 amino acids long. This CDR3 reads CAPRGILYNEQFF. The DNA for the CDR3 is TGTGCCCCGCGGGGGATCCTGTACAATGAGCAGTTCTTC.

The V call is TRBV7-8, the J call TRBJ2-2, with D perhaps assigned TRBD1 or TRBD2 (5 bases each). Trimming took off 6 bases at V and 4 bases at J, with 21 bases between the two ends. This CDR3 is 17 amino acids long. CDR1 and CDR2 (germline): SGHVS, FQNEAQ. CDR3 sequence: CASSLRAGARPTGELFF. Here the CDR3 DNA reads TGTGCCAGCAGTCTTAGGGCCGGGGCCCGCCCCACCGGGGAGCTGTTTTTT.

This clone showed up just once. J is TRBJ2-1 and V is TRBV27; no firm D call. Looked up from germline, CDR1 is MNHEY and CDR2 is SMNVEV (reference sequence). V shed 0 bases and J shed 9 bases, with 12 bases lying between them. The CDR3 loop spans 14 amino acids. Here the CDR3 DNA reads TGTGCCAGCAGTTTATCTCTCCGCTCTCCTGAGCAGTTCTTC. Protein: CASSLSLRSPEQFF.

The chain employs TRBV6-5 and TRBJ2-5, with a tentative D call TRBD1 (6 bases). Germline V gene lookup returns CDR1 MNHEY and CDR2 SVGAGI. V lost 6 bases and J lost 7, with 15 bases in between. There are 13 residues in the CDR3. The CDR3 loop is CASSHGPRGTQYF. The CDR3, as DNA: TGTGCCAGCAGCCACGGTCCCAGGGGGACCCAGTACTTC.